Reported below is one T cell receptor (beta chain). These data originate in a study of shared clonotypes between healthy human individuals. The V end lost 8 bases, the J end lost 0 bases, and 8 bases lay between the germline ends. The germline V gene encodes CDR1 SEHNR and CDR2 FQNEAQ (reference sequence). The CDR3 covers 12 residues. The assay was immunoSEQ multiplex PCR, and TCRdb's table has in-frame clones only and misses some. The table includes hundreds of thousands of clones, 92% detected once. Naive-designated CD8 cells lacked CD45RO, were positively enriched for CCR7, and omitted terminally differentiated effector memory CD45RA+ cells.

This sequence originates from a young man in good health. The genes are TRBV7-9 and TRBJ2-7; D gene ambiguous. The sample taken for sequencing was naive CD8+ T cells sorted from blood. The CDR3 DNA reads as TGTGCCAGCGGCGGAGTCTCCTACGAGCAGTACTTC. Translated: CASGGVSYEQYF.